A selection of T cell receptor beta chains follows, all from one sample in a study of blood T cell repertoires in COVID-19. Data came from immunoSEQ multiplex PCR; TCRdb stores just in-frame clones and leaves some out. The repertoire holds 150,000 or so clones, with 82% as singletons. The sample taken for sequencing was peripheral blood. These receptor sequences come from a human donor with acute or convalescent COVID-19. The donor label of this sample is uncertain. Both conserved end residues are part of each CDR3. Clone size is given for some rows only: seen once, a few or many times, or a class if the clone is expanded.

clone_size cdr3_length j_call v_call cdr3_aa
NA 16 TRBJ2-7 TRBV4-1 CASSHVSLPQGYEQYF
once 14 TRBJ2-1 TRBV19 CASRTGPRFDEQFF
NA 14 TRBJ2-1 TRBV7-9 CASSLTSVHNEQFF
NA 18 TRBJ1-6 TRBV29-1 CSALFRGGVTTQNSPLHF
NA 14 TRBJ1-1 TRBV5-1 CASSRVLTGPEAFF
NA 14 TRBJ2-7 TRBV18 CASSYTTGNYEQYF
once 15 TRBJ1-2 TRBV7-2 CASSLEEGRGYGYTF
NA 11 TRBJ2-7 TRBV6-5 CASIRAYEQYF
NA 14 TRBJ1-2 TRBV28 CASSRVQGFYGYTF
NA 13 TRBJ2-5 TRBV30 CAWSEQGRETQYF
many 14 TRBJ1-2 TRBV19 CASRSAGTAYGYTF
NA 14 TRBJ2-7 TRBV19 CASSPVSPTYEQYF
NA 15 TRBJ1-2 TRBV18 CASSPNREVGFGYTF
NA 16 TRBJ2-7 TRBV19 CASSDRTGPRLYEQYF
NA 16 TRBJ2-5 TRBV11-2 CASSFATGGRVETQYF
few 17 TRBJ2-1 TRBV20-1 CSASDLTGLSSYNEQFF
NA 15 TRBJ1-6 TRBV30 CAWNPLGGNNSPLHF
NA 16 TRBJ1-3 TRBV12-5 CASGLIGRKGGNTIYF
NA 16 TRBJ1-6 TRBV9 CASSARWGGEYSPLHF
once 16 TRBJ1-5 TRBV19 CASSPTGAYSNQPQHF
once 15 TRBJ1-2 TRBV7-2 CASSYGQGANYGYTF
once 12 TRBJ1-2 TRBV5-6 CASSSGSGGYTF
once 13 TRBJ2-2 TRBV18 CASSIRVGGELFF
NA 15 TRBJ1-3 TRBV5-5 CASREDPGAGNTIYF
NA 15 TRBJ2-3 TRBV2 CASTILASRPDTQYF